This TCR beta chain stems from a study of blood T cell repertoires in COVID-19. V lost 5 bases and J lost 0, with 7 bases in between. The V gene's germline CDR1 is MNHNY and CDR2 SVGAGI (reference sequence). There are 13 residues in the CDR3. Participant-given clinical history determined each cohort assignment. Original analysis: Amplification of reference gene primers provided the estimated nucleated cell counts. Using immunoSEQ multiplex PCR, the repertoire was profiled, and TCRdb retains in-frame clones only, with some absent. V, J and clone size are taken as reported in that table, and D and trimming were inferred from the DNA itself. The sample yields some 300,000 clones, about 90% seen once.

Specimen: PBMCs or T cells enriched from blood (not recorded which). The chain couples TRBV6-6 to TRBJ1-1; TRBD1 might be the D (5 bases). This clonotype was sampled from a woman in her twenties or thirties who had recovered from COVID-19. The CDR3 spells CASSGHMNTEAFF. CDR3 nucleotide sequence: TGTGCCAGCAGTGGACACATGAACACTGAAGCTTTCTTT.